Here is one T cell receptor (beta chain) with its context. TCRdb keeps only in-frame clones here, not all; method: immunoSEQ multiplex PCR. Among roughly 48,000 clones listed, 88% were seen once. This sample stems from a study of T cell changes during pregnancy in multiple sclerosis. The sequence was collected from a female donor with multiple sclerosis, enrolled in a pregnancy study. This sample comprised CD4+ T cells from peripheral blood mononuclear cells, obtained in the second trimester of pregnancy.

Written as DNA, the CDR3 is TGTGCCAGCAGCGGACTAGCGGCCCAAGAGACCCAGTACTTC. Its translation is CASSGLAAQETQYF. The chain uses TRBV11-2 and TRBJ2-5, with 10 bases aligning to TRBD2. The CDR3 contains 14 residues. With 5 bases clipped from V and 1 base from J, the junction kept 1 base outside the gene matches. Germline V gene sequence: CDR1 SGHAT, CDR2 FQNNGV. The full variable domain, its missing parts supplied by reference TRBV11-2 and TRBJ2-5, is EAGVAQSPRYKIIEKRQSVAFWCNPISGHATLYWYQQILGQGPKLLIQFQNNGVVDDSQLPKDRFSAERLKGVDSTLKIQPAKLEDSAVYLCASSGLAAQETQYFGPGTRLLVL.